This T cell receptor (beta chain) emerged from a study of CD8 T cells in ankylosing spondylitis. Study observations and caveats: There was reportedly significant enrichment of clones that were disease-linked in matched ankylosing spondylitis synovial fluid.

TCRdb analysed the 5' RACE reads with MiXCR anew, one entry per CDR3 protein. Found here are 250,000 to 300,000 distinct CDR3 sequences, about 20% of them singletons; the top ten hold roughly 7.4%. This clonotype appeared once. Its antigen is as yet unknown. The TCR comes from a male donor with ankylosing spondylitis or in good health (not recorded which). What was sequenced was blood, either unsorted or a sorted T cell fraction (not recorded which).

CDR3 protein: CASSLVHPANTEAFF. The CDR3 bases are TGCGCCAGCAGCTTGGTTCACCCCGCAAACACTGAAGCTTTCTTT. The genes are TRBV5-1 and TRBJ1-1; D call uncertain. Trimming shortened V by 0 bases and J by 2 bases, and 11 bases separated the two germline ends. Germline values: CDR1 SGHRS, CDR2 YFSETQ. This CDR3 is 15 amino acids long. The full variable domain, with the rest looked up from reference TRBV5-1 and TRBJ1-1, is KAGVTQTPRYLIKTRGQQVTLSCSPISGHRSVSWYQQTPGQGLQFLFEYFSETQRNKGNFPGRFSGRQFSNSRSEMNVSTLELGDSALYLCASSLVHPANTEAFFGQGTRLTVV.